This TCR beta chain was captured by sequencing in a study of cytomegalovirus exposure and HLA in healthy donors (dated by TCRdb to 2015 to 2018). Some background on the complete study: An earlier analysis of 550 to 700 of the donors reported roughly 300 Gb of sequence data and 100 million to 140 million unique TCR beta sequences from 150 million to 200 million T cells. To predict cytomegalovirus infection status, the study combined high-throughput TCR immunosequencing, statistical association of individual TCRs with disease status, and machine learning. Approximately 300 gigabases of sequencing data and 70 million to 95 million unique TCR sequences made up an early release that covered several hundred HLA-typed donors. HLA typing included class I and class II loci at four-digit resolution. The number of typed donors differed by locus: roughly 629-640 for A, B, C, DRB1 and DQB1; approximately 520 for DQA1; over 600 for DPA1; and 400 to 480 for DPB1. An earlier analysis of some 500 of the donors used high-throughput TCR beta sequencing to judge whether each TCR beta V gene segment behaved as functional or pseudogenic. A separate validation cohort of over a hundred different subjects was used in addition to the approximately 670-subject first cohort. Roughly 5 DR-DQ haplotypes were treated as single units for association and clustering because of strong linkage in the cohort. Using immunosequencing, the study profiled T cell repertoires from around 670 subjects and related those repertoires to cytomegalovirus serostatus. All discovery cohort repertoires had been generated on a single sequencing platform. Donor age, sex, ethnicity and CMV serostatus were compiled alongside the repertoire data. The later analysis used no new phenotypic data to find candidate immune exposures, relying instead on TCR beta sequences and their occurrence across donors. A later genetic analysis took genome-wide SNP genotypes for about 65% of the 666 donors and used that subset as a discovery cohort. The aim of the study was to test whether cataloging public T cell receptors could identify signatures of past pathogen exposure. Of the approximately 400 genotyped donors, around 81% fell in the genetic ancestry cluster associated with self-reported Caucasian donors. Across 300 to 500 genotyped donors of the cohort, an average of approximately 200,000 unique TCR beta nucleotide sequences per donor were sequenced, and roughly a sixth of those sequences were non-productive. A later analysis re-analyzed previously published TCR beta repertoires from about 730 donors and added high-resolution HLA genotyping to study TCR occurrence patterns.

The cohort comprised 550 to 700 healthy bone marrow donors. Cohort members were all nominally healthy when sampled, although unrecorded immune exposures were likely present. The donor tested CMV seropositive and was one of the 289 seropositive cohort members. A peripheral blood sample was collected from each donor, and TCR beta sequencing was performed on peripheral blood mononuclear cells. Genomic DNA was extracted from the blood cell samples with the Qiagen DNeasy Blood Extraction Kit. Overall study results and their limits: At a false discovery rate of 0.05, a later analysis linked fewer than 20,000 TCR beta sequences to specific HLA alleles. In vitro tests confirmed that a few of the cytomegalovirus-associated TCR beta chains recognize cytomegalovirus antigens. Several of the top co-occurrence clusters appeared to be linked to parvovirus B19, influenza, CMV and Epstein-Barr virus, according to a later analysis. The cohort was sequenced for TCR beta chains only, and without alpha or paired-chain data the features that could be detected were limited. An earlier analysis of 587 of the donors showed that most TCR beta V segments appeared in productive rearrangements either about 87% or about 30% of the time, which broadly matched IMGT annotations. Compared with the approximately 700-donor mean, donors in an Asian-associated ancestry cluster had fewer N-insertions in productive TCRs, according to a later genetic analysis. Most CMV-associated TCR beta chains appeared to be HLA-restricted in a later analysis, and the HLA associations seemed to be driven largely by CMV exposure. According to a later analysis, TCR association rates differed among HLA loci, with DRB1 alleles showing the most associated TCRs and HLA-C alleles showing the fewest. Because HLA typing was unavailable for some donors at each locus, only the typed subset was used in association tests. Sequencing depth was assumed to be roughly uniform across donors in the presence/absence analyses, though that assumption may not hold. A total of about 150 TCR beta chains were listed by the study as associated with cytomegalovirus. The earlier analysis of approximately 560 of the donors excluded roughly 16 rarely observed V segments, including chromosome 9 orphons, because counts were too low. Linkage disequilibrium might explain the correlated functional status among segregating V segments, but an unknown experimental factor could not be ruled out. A further reported finding was that TCR beta sequences accurately predicted the HLA-A and HLA-B alleles for most subjects in the first cohort. Most TCR sequences were seen in very few donors, while some public TCRs were found in many individuals. A group of highly shared sequence variants was considered likely to be a technical artifact of the sequencing pipeline. In a later analysis, HLA-associated TCR beta chains were found to be more clonally expanded and to have lower generation probabilities than equally common non-associated chains. Some IMGT-functional V segments, including TRBV6-2 and TRBV6-3, could not be told apart with the 87-base-pair reads, so those segments were excluded. The authors suggested that the approach could potentially be extended to other disease states and immunological phenotypes. V-gene and J-gene trimming of TCR beta chains was associated with a missense DCLRE1C variant in a later genetic analysis, and the association was replicated in an independent cohort. When HLA alleles, especially DR and DQ, strongly co-occurred, TCR associations were difficult to assign to individual alleles. The classifier was reported to diagnose cytomegalovirus status with high specificity and sensitivity in both the original cohort and the validation cohort. Immune exposure information for the cohort was limited to CMV serostatus.

To prepare the library, the immunoSEQ multiplex PCR assay was applied. A mixture of 60 forward primers for TCR Vbeta segments and 13 reverse primers for TCR Jbeta segments was used in the multiplex PCR. The CDR3 region of rearranged TCR beta genes was amplified from genomic DNA with a multiplex PCR assay. The Illumina HiSeq System was used to sequence the amplified TCR beta libraries as 87-base-pair reads. The paper's data handling went like this. A later analysis tallied around 82 million unique TCR beta chains across the 666 repertoires, and 10 million to 11 million of those chains were shared by two or more donors. To remove PCR and sequencing errors, raw reads were error-corrected and collapsed into unique sequences using a nearest-neighbor algorithm that merged closely related sequences. To assign V, D and J gene segments, CDR3 sequences were aligned to IMGT reference sequences. For a sequence to be retained, at least a six-nucleotide match to both a V gene segment and a J gene segment was required. A rearrangement counted as productive if the CDR3 had no stop codons and remained in frame with V and J, and every other rearrangement counted as non-productive. Following IMGT convention, CDR3 was defined as the stretch from the second conserved V-encoded cysteine to the conserved J-encoded phenylalanine. In an earlier analysis of more than 550 of the donors, sequences lacking an unambiguous match to a single V gene segment were excluded. In an earlier analysis of 450 to 700 of the donors, V segments were called functional above 56.7% productive rearrangements and were called segregating when the between-donor standard deviation exceeded 5%. A statistical classification framework was built for diagnosing cytomegalovirus status from the catalog of TCR beta chain sequences. In a later analysis, V and J genes were assigned by comparing TCR nucleotide sequences against IMGT/GENE-DB human TR gene sequences. Using the TCRdist pipeline, a later analysis assigned CDR3 sequences along with most-parsimonious VDJ recombination scenarios. In a later analysis, every TCR beta chain was defined by the combination of its CDR3 amino acid sequence and its V-gene family, and reads without a unique V-gene family were dropped. In a later analysis, around 650 highly shared, low-generation-probability nucleotide sequences were removed to address suspected cross-contamination and a sequencing artifact. A later analysis calculated a clonal expansion index for each public chain from normalized within-repertoire ranks of inferred template counts. In a later analysis, generation probabilities were computed with a VDJ recombination model fitted to out-of-frame rearrangements, and the resulting probabilities were checked against IGoR. Hypergeometric tests were used in a later analysis to score TCR-TCR, TCR-HLA and TCR-CMV co-occurrence, with a repertoire-size bias correction applied to the TCR pairs. To estimate false discovery rates, a later analysis permuted the HLA or CMV assignments 20 times. A later analysis grouped co-occurring TCRs with DBSCAN, adding TCRdist sequence similarity when clustering within HLA-allele-positive subsets. Repertoires with fewer than 30,000 or more than 120,000 public chains, plus five repertoires with anomalous nucleotide sharing, were excluded from co-occurrence clustering. Entries here come from immuneACCESS through TCRdb and include only in-frame sequences with V and J called. Some clones fail to appear in such tables; in the studies checked, an unresolved V gene covers under half of the shortfall, and the cause of the remainder is unknown. D and trimming come from the DNA, and the V and J calls and clone size come from that table. The sample table lists 70,000 to 100,000 clones, 80% of them with a count of one. Of the sample, roughly a quarter is held by the ten largest clones.

With respect to this clone: Its specific antigen is unknown. The sample holds no much larger clone one base away, and base qualities are not on file.

Via the germline V gene, CDR1 is ENHRY and CDR2 SYGVKD. V trim: 4 bases; J trim: 1 base; unmatched bases: 2. Spanning cysteine to phenylalanine, the CDR3 consists of 15 amino acids. Just the 45-base CDR3 DNA is kept, in frame starting at base 1. The chain is encoded by TRBV10-3 joined to TRBJ2-2; 8 middle bases align to TRBD1. This sequence was found in a woman between 50 and 59 years old in good health and CMV-seropositive. Sequenced: PBMCs. CDR3 sequence: CAISAGGENTGELFF. The DNA sequence reads TGTGCCATCAGTGCAGGGGGCGAGAACACCGGGGAGCTGTTTTTT.